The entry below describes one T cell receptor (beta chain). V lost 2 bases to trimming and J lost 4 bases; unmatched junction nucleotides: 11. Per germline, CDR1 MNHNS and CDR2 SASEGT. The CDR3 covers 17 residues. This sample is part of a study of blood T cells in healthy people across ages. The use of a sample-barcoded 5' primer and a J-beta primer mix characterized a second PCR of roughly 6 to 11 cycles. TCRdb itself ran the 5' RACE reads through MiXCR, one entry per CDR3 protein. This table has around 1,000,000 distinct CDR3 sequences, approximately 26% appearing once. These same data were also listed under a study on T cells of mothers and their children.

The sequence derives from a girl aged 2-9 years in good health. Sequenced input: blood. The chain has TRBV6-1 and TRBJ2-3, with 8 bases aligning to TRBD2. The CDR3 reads CASSEISLADGADTQYF. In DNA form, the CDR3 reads TGTGCCAGCAGTGAAATTTCACTAGCGGATGGGGCAGATACGCAGTATTTT.